The 27 T cell receptor beta chains below were found in one sample sequenced in a study of cytomegalovirus exposure and HLA in healthy donors. Using immunoSEQ multiplex PCR, the repertoire was profiled, and TCRdb retains in-frame clones only, with some absent. The sample lists under 300,000 clones, about 90% seen once, with under 0.45% in the top ten. Sequencing was carried out using PBMCs. Every receptor here comes from a woman between 18 and 29 years old in good health and CMV-seronegative.

This clone was observed a single time. The chain couples TRBV11-2 to TRBJ1-1, with 7 bases that match TRBD1. The CDR3 has 16 amino acids. Germline CDR1 is SGHAT and CDR2 is FQNNGV. V dropped 2 bases and J dropped 0; count of bases not matched to a gene: 6. Here the CDR3 reads CASSLYQTGLNTEAFF. CDR3 nucleotides: TGTGCCAGCAGCTTATACCAGACAGGGCTGAACACTGAAGCTTTCTTT.

The V call is TRBV5-6, the J call TRBJ2-5; 14 nucleotides line up with TRBD2. Per germline, CDR1 SGHDT and CDR2 YYEEEE. The CDR3 is 17 amino acids. After removal of 3 bases from V and 2 bases from J, the junction contained 6 bases not matched to a gene. The CDR3 DNA reads as TGTGCCAGCAGCTACGGGACTAGCGGGAGAGCTCAAGAGACCCAGTACTTC. It specifies CASSYGTSGRAQETQYF. Filled out from reference TRBV5-6 and TRBJ2-5, the complete variable domain reads DAGVTQSPTHLIKTRGQQVTLRCSPKSGHDTVSWYQQALGQGPQFIFQYYEEEERQRGNFPDRFSGHQFPNYSSELNVNALLLGDSALYLCASSYGTSGRAQETQYFGPGTRLLVL.

This clone was seen only once. This sequence joins TRBV9 and TRBJ2-4; D is perhaps TRBD2 (6 bases). Between the trimmed V and J ends, which lost 6 bases and 0 bases, there was a span of 10 bases. The germline V gene encodes CDR1 SGDLS and CDR2 YYNGEE. This CDR3 region has 14 residues. The CDR3 here is CASIPGVAKNIQYF. As DNA, the CDR3 is TGTGCCAGCATCCCGGGGGTAGCCAAAAACATTCAGTACTTC.

This chain uses TRBV6-5 with TRBJ2-5, with 7 bases that match TRBD2. This CDR3 is 16 amino acids long. V gave up 0 bases and J gave up 4 bases; unmatched junction bases: 8. Germline V gene sequence: CDR1 MNHEY, CDR2 SVGAGI. DNA of the CDR3: TGTGCCAGCAGTTACTCCTGGGGAGGGATGGGAGAGACCCAGTACTTC. Translated: CASSYSWGGMGETQYF.

V is TRBV27 and J is TRBJ2-1; D remains unclear. V dropped 0 bases and J dropped 8 bases, with 17 bases sitting between them. Germline-derived CDR1 and CDR2 are MNHEY and SMNVEV (reference sequence). The CDR3 has 16 amino acids. The CDR3 loop is CASSLSRVRVSDEQFF. In DNA form, the CDR3 reads TGTGCCAGCAGTTTATCCCGGGTGCGAGTGTCGGATGAGCAGTTCTTC.

The chain is built from TRBV5-4 and TRBJ2-3; TRBD2 is a possible D gene (6 bases). This CDR3 has 14 amino acids. Trimming took 1 base from V and 4 from J, leaving 10 bases between them. Germline loops: CDR1 SGHNT, CDR2 YYREEE (reference sequence). CDR3 coding DNA: TGTGCCAGCAGCTTGACTACGGGGGCAGATACGCAGTATTTT. Translating gives CASSLTTGADTQYF.

The V call is TRBV2, the J call TRBJ2-2; 9 nucleotides match TRBD2. CDR3 length: 13 residues. V lost 8 bases to trimming and J lost 7 bases; unmatched junction nucleotides: 5. Germline V gene data show CDR1 as SNHLY and CDR2 as FYNNEI. The CDR3: CASGASGDGELFF. CDR3 sequence (DNA): TGTGCCAGCGGGGCTAGCGGGGACGGGGAGCTGTTTTTT.

V is TRBV2 and J is TRBJ1-1, with D possibly TRBD1 on 5 matching bases. V was shortened by 1 base and J by 4 bases, with 10 bases between the two germline ends. CDR1 is SNHLY, CDR2 FYNNEI, per germline. CDR3 size: 14 residues. The CDR3 DNA sequence: TGTGCCAGCAGTGAAGAGGGGATAGTCACTGAAGCTTTCTTT. It codes for CASSEEGIVTEAFF.

This clone was seen a single time. The chain has TRBV5-6 and TRBJ2-7; possible D gene TRBD2, 6 bases. Germline V gene lookup returns CDR1 SGHDT and CDR2 YYEEEE. Between the trimmed V and J ends, which lost 4 bases and 12 bases, there was a span of 14 bases. There are 11 residues in the CDR3. The CDR3, as DNA: TGTGCCAGCAGCGGAGGGGCGGCGCGGTACTTC. This sequence encodes CASSGGAARYF.

The V gene is TRBV7-9, the J gene TRBJ1-2; 7 bases line up with TRBD1. V lost 5 bases, J lost 0 bases, and 9 bases stayed unmatched. Germline CDR1 and CDR2: SEHNR and FQNEAQ (reference sequence). The CDR3 runs 16 residues. This chain's CDR3 is CASSPSYRGTNYGYTF. The CDR3 coding sequence is TGTGCCAGCAGCCCCTCGTACAGGGGAACTAACTATGGCTACACCTTC.

The chain has TRBV6-6 and TRBJ2-1; the match to TRBD1 covers 10 bases. There are 15 residues in the CDR3. The ends lost 7 bases at V and 3 bases at J; junction bases unmatched: 6. The germline CDR1 and CDR2 sequences are MNHNY and SVGAGI (reference sequence). CDR3 sequence reads: CASKPDRGLYNEQFF. Written as DNA, the CDR3 is TGTGCCAGCAAACCAGACAGGGGGCTCTACAATGAGCAGTTCTTC.

This clone appeared a single time. V and J are TRBV7-9 and TRBJ1-4; TRBD1 agrees at 9 bases. CDR1 is SEHNR, CDR2 FQNEAQ, per germline (reference sequence). The CDR3 contains 14 residues. J gave up 8 bases and V 1 base, and 2 bases lay outside the gene matches. This CDR3 reads CASSLVGTGEKLFF. In DNA, the CDR3 is TGTGCCAGCAGCTTAGTTGGGACAGGGGAAAAACTGTTTTTT.

CDR3 sequence: CASSAPGGGEPGYTF. The CDR3 coding sequence is TGTGCCAGCAGTGCCCCCGGCGGGGGCGAGCCTGGCTACACCTTC. V is TRBV6-5 and J is TRBJ1-2, with D perhaps TRBD1 (6 bases). The CDR3 sequence is 15 residues long. Germline V gene data show CDR1 as MNHEY and CDR2 as SVGAGI. V was shortened by 5 bases and J by 7 bases, with 20 bases between the two germline ends.

The rearrangement links TRBV7-2 to TRBJ2-1; 7 bases align to TRBD1. The germline V gene has CDR1 SGHTA and CDR2 FQGNSA. CDR3 size: 14 residues. Trimming at V came to 1 base and at J to 9 bases, leaving 6 bases not matched to a gene. CDR3 residues: CASSLVYRGGEQFF. The CDR3 DNA follows: TGTGCCAGCAGCTTAGTTTACAGGGGTGGTGAGCAGTTCTTC. Supplemented by reference TRBV7-2 and TRBJ2-1, the full variable domain reads GAGVSQSPSNKVTEKGKDVELRCDPISGHTALYWYRQSLGQGLEFLIYFQGNSAPDKSGLPSDRFSAERTGGSVSTLTIQRTQQEDSAVYLCASSLVYRGGEQFFGPGTRLTVL.

The V and J genes are TRBV7-2 and TRBJ1-5; possible D gene TRBD1, 6 bases. The germline gives CDR1 SGHTA, CDR2 FQGNSA. There are 15 residues in the CDR3. Between the trimmed V and J ends, which lost 3 bases and 2 bases, there was a span of 11 bases. CDR3 sequence: CASSFAQGGNQPQHF. The CDR3 nucleotides are TGTGCCAGCAGCTTCGCACAGGGTGGCAATCAGCCCCAGCATTTT.

The genes are TRBV9 and TRBJ1-2; D possibly corresponds to TRBD1 (5 bases). Trimming took 0 bases from V and 0 from J, leaving 9 bases between them. The CDR3 is 15 residues long. In germline, CDR1 is SGDLS, CDR2 YYNGEE. Here the CDR3 DNA reads TGTGCCAGCAGCGTAGGTGACAGCTCTAACTATGGCTACACCTTC. Its translation: CASSVGDSSNYGYTF.

V gene TRBV10-2 combines with J gene TRBJ2-3, with TRBD2 as a possible D gene (6 bases). This CDR3 is 15 amino acids long. The V and J ends lost 7 bases and 0 bases respectively, with 14 bases between them. Germline V gives CDR1 WSHSY, CDR2 SAAADI. The CDR3 loop reads CASIPGVSSTDTQYF. The CDR3 DNA reads as TGCGCCAGCATTCCGGGGGTATCTAGCACAGATACGCAGTATTTT.

This chain links TRBV11-2 with TRBJ2-3; D gene ambiguous. The CDR3 spans 14 residues. V lost 1 base and J lost 5, with 10 bases in between. Germline CDR1 SGHAT, CDR2 FQNNGV. The CDR3 loop is CASSLVRNLDTQYF. The DNA of the CDR3 is TGTGCCAGCAGCTTAGTCAGGAATCTAGATACGCAGTATTTT.

CDR3 DNA: TGTGCCAGCGCCCTGACTAGTCCCGATGAGCAGTTCTTC. Translated: CASALTSPDEQFF. The V call is TRBV18, the J call TRBJ2-1; the D gene is possibly TRBD2 (6 bases). Trimming removed 8 bases from V and 8 bases from J, with 16 bases in between. This CDR3 comprises 13 residues. CDR1 KGHSH and CDR2 LQKENI come from the germline V gene.

Here the CDR3 reads CASSLSRGRQPQHF. The CDR3 DNA sequence: TGTGCCAGCAGTTTAAGTAGGGGGCGACAGCCCCAGCATTTT. The V gene is TRBV28, the J gene TRBJ1-5, with 7 bases that match TRBD1. Germline lookup yields CDR1 MDHEN and CDR2 SYDVKM. Trimming at V came to 2 bases and at J to 7 bases, leaving 5 bases not matched to a gene. The CDR3 is made up of 14 amino acids.

The chain uses TRBV6-1 and TRBJ2-1; TRBD2 matches at 7 bases. After removal of 6 bases from V and 3 bases from J, the junction contained 8 bases not matched to a gene. The CDR3 is made up of 15 amino acids. Germline CDR1 reads MNHNS; CDR2 reads SASEGT. The CDR3 sequence is CASRISGLHYNEQFF. The CDR3 DNA follows: TGTGCCAGCAGAATTTCGGGACTACACTACAATGAGCAGTTCTTC.

The chain uses TRBV6-4 and TRBJ2-3; D possibly corresponds to TRBD1 (6 bases). V shed 0 bases and J shed 2 bases, with 9 bases lying between them. CDR1 and CDR2 from the germline V gene are MRHNA and SNTAGT. This CDR3 is 15 amino acids long. The CDR3: CASSDSRDNTDTQYF. CDR3 nucleotide sequence: TGTGCCAGCAGTGACTCCCGGGACAACACAGATACGCAGTATTTT.

The chain recombines TRBV27 with TRBJ2-7; 11 positions match TRBD2. V lost 4 bases and J lost 5; bases outside the gene matches: 19. The CDR3 runs 19 residues. CDR1 and CDR2 from the germline V gene are MNHEY and SMNVEV (reference sequence). CDR3 sequence: CASSSTLASGGFPLNEQYV. The CDR3 nucleotides read TGTGCCAGCAGTTCAACGTTGGCTAGCGGGGGGTTCCCCCTCAACGAGCAGTACGTC.

The chain carries TRBV9 and TRBJ2-2; no clear D gene. Germline V gene sequence: CDR1 SGDLS, CDR2 YYNGEE. V dropped 3 bases and J dropped 3 bases, with 15 bases sitting between them. The CDR3 has 16 amino acids. The CDR3, as DNA: TGTGCCAGCAGCGCCCTAGGTATTCGGGACACCGGGGAGCTGTTTTTT. Translating it yields CASSALGIRDTGELFF.

This chain links TRBV9 with TRBJ1-6, with D possibly being TRBD1 (5 bases). The CDR3 length is 14 residues. With 3 bases removed from V and 5 bases from J, the gap between germline ends came to 9 bases. Germline CDR1 SGDLS, CDR2 YYNGEE. The DNA for the CDR3 is TGTGCCAGCAGCGCTTCGGGGGATAATTCACCCCTCCACTTT. The encoded protein is CASSASGDNSPLHF.

The V and J genes are TRBV5-1 and TRBJ2-7, with 7 nucleotides matching TRBD2. The germline V gene encodes CDR1 SGHRS and CDR2 YFSETQ. J lost 4 bases, V lost 5 bases, and 6 bases had no gene match. The CDR3 spans 13 residues. This CDR3 reads CASSASGGYEQYV. The CDR3 nucleotides read TGCGCCAGCAGTGCCTCCGGGGGGTACGAGCAGTACGTC.

This sequence joins TRBV28 and TRBJ1-6, with TRBD1 as a possible D gene (6 bases). This CDR3 comprises 16 residues. The germline V gene encodes CDR1 MDHEN and CDR2 SYDVKM. The V and J ends lost 2 bases and 9 bases respectively, with 17 bases between them. The CDR3 DNA is TGTGCCAGCAGTTTAATGCCGACAGGAAATATTTCACCCCTCCACTTT. Translation gives CASSLMPTGNISPLHF. Complete variable domain (other parts from reference TRBV28 and TRBJ1-6): DVKVTQSSRYLVKRTGEKVFLECVQDMDHENMFWYRQDPGLGLRLIYFSYDVKMKEKGDIPEGYSVSREKKERFSLILESASTNQTSMYLCASSLMPTGNISPLHFGNGTRLTVT.